This TCR beta chain was captured in a study of identifying expanded T cells in peripheral blood. Produced via immunoSEQ multiplex PCR; TCRdb's table is partial and in-frame only. The data hold about 94,000 clones, with approximately 86% observed a single time. The CDR3 runs to 12 residues. The V end lost 3 bases, the J end lost 5 bases, and 7 bases lay between the germline ends. Germline V gene sequence: CDR1 GTSNPN, CDR2 SVGIG (reference sequence). With regard to this clone: As yet, its antigen is unknown.

Study outcomes and limitations: Differentially abundant clones: around 1.1 between replicates, 16.4 at roughly 15 days, 19 to 20 at four. Across healthy donors, higher total template counts meant significantly greater roughly 2-week count variance.

This chain links TRBV30 with TRBJ1-4, with unresolved D. The source of this sequence is a person aged 18-70 years in good health. The sequenced material came from blood. The CDR3 loop is CAWRTRNEKLFF. CDR3 nucleotides: TGTGCCTGGAGGACAAGAAATGAAAAACTGTTTTTT.